The rows below give T cell receptor beta chains drawn from one sample of a study of OX40 agonist ivuxolimab in advanced cancers. Only in-frame clones appear in the TCRdb table, and some are missing; sequencing was by immunoSEQ multiplex PCR. The sample has 45,000 or so clones; 75% to 90% are singletons. The material was CD4+ or CD8+ T cells sorted from blood, obtained in a trial of the OX40 agonist ivuxolimab. These receptors were collected from an adult with an advanced solid tumor such as melanoma, head and neck, liver or kidney cancer. Each CDR3 is given with its conserved first and last residue. Each record gives: clone size, D gene, V gene, J gene, CDR3 protein, CDR3 DNA. A D gene is named only where the DNA matches it firmly. Size is omitted from some rows. Given values are once, few, many or a class for expanded clones.

abundance: NA
d_gene: NA
v_gene: TRBV5-1
j_gene: TRBJ2-7
CDR3aa: CASSLEGAGAREQYF
CDR3nt: TGCGCCAGCAGCTTGGAAGGGGCGGGGGCACGAGAGCAGTACTTC

abundance: few
d_gene: NA
v_gene: TRBV2
j_gene: TRBJ2-5
CDR3aa: CASSGGVTFGTQYF
CDR3nt: TGTGCCAGCAGTGGTGGCGTCACCTTCGGGACCCAGTACTTC

abundance: NA
d_gene: NA
v_gene: TRBV18
j_gene: TRBJ1-1
CDR3aa: CASSPPPQLNTEAFF
CDR3nt: TGTGCCAGCTCACCACCCCCACAGCTGAACACTGAAGCTTTCTTT

abundance: NA
d_gene: TRBD2
v_gene: TRBV6-4
j_gene: TRBJ2-1
CDR3aa: CASSPGTSGSSYNEQFF
CDR3nt: TGTGCCAGCAGTCCCGGGACTAGCGGGAGCTCCTACAATGAGCAGTTCTTC

abundance: NA
d_gene: NA
v_gene: TRBV2
j_gene: TRBJ1-1
CDR3aa: CASSDRSYTEAFF
CDR3nt: TGTGCCAGCAGTGACAGGTCCTACACTGAAGCTTTCTTT

abundance: NA
d_gene: NA
v_gene: TRBV5-4
j_gene: TRBJ1-2
CDR3aa: CASSLPDEANYGYTF
CDR3nt: TGTGCCAGCAGCTTACCAGACGAAGCTAACTATGGCTACACCTTC

abundance: NA
d_gene: NA
v_gene: TRBV7-2
j_gene: TRBJ2-7
CDR3aa: CASSLGGNYEQYF
CDR3nt: TGTGCCAGCAGCTTGGGGGGAAACTACGAGCAGTACTTC

abundance: once
d_gene: NA
v_gene: TRBV21-1
j_gene: TRBJ2-7
CDR3aa: CASMGFSEQYF
CDR3nt: TGTGCCAGCATGGGGTTCTCCGAGCAGTACTTC

abundance: NA
d_gene: NA
v_gene: TRBV9
j_gene: TRBJ2-5
CDR3aa: CASSVVQETQYF
CDR3nt: TGTGCCAGCAGCGTAGTACAAGAGACCCAGTACTTC

abundance: NA
d_gene: TRBD2
v_gene: TRBV13
j_gene: TRBJ2-1
CDR3aa: CASSRRGASGINEQFF
CDR3nt: TGTGCCAGCAGCCGGAGAGGGGCTAGCGGAATCAATGAGCAGTTCTTC

abundance: few
d_gene: NA
v_gene: TRBV19
j_gene: TRBJ2-7
CDR3aa: CASSIVPRDSYEQYF
CDR3nt: TGTGCCAGTAGTATAGTTCCGCGGGACTCCTACGAGCAGTACTTC

abundance: NA
d_gene: NA
v_gene: TRBV20-1
j_gene: TRBJ2-5
CDR3aa: CSAQGRETQYF
CDR3nt: TGCAGTGCTCAAGGGAGGGAGACCCAGTACTTC

abundance: few
d_gene: NA
v_gene: TRBV5-1
j_gene: TRBJ2-5
CDR3aa: CASSPQTETDRHF
CDR3nt: TGCGCCAGCAGCCCTCAGACAGAAACAGACCGGCACTTC

abundance: NA
d_gene: NA
v_gene: TRBV19
j_gene: TRBJ1-4
CDR3aa: CARGGPLATNEKLFF
CDR3nt: TGTGCCAGAGGGGGACCCCTTGCAACTAATGAAAAACTGTTTTTT

abundance: NA
d_gene: NA
v_gene: TRBV6-6
j_gene: TRBJ1-1
CDR3aa: CASTLGDTEAFF
CDR3nt: TGTGCCAGCACCCTCGGGGACACTGAAGCTTTCTTT

abundance: NA
d_gene: NA
v_gene: TRBV7-2
j_gene: TRBJ1-5
CDR3aa: CASSPSGGGRNQPQHF
CDR3nt: TGTGCCAGCAGCCCCAGTGGGGGGGGGCGCAATCAGCCCCAGCATTTT

abundance: NA
d_gene: NA
v_gene: TRBV25-1
j_gene: TRBJ1-2
CDR3aa: CASSTTHYGYTF
CDR3nt: TGTGCCAGCAGTACGACCCACTATGGCTACACCTTC

abundance: NA
d_gene: NA
v_gene: TRBV12-5
j_gene: TRBJ2-2
CDR3aa: CASGQDGNTGELFF
CDR3nt: TGTGCTAGTGGTCAGGACGGAAACACCGGGGAGCTGTTTTTT

abundance: few
d_gene: TRBD2
v_gene: TRBV27
j_gene: TRBJ2-3
CDR3aa: CASSLYSGTRRTTQYF
CDR3nt: TGTGCCAGCAGTTTATATAGCGGGACCCGCCGAACTACGCAGTATTTT

abundance: few
d_gene: NA
v_gene: TRBV6-6
j_gene: TRBJ2-2
CDR3aa: CASSGQAAGTTGELFF
CDR3nt: TGTGCCAGCAGTGGCCAGGCAGCGGGTACCACCGGGGAGCTGTTTTTT

abundance: NA
d_gene: NA
v_gene: TRBV21-1
j_gene: TRBJ2-3
CDR3aa: CASSKGPRDTQYF
CDR3nt: TGTGCCAGCAGCAAAGGCCCTAGGGATACGCAGTATTTT

abundance: NA
d_gene: NA
v_gene: TRBV7-2
j_gene: TRBJ2-1
CDR3aa: CASSPQMGSYNEQFF
CDR3nt: TGTGCCAGCAGCCCCCAGATGGGCTCCTACAATGAGCAGTTCTTC